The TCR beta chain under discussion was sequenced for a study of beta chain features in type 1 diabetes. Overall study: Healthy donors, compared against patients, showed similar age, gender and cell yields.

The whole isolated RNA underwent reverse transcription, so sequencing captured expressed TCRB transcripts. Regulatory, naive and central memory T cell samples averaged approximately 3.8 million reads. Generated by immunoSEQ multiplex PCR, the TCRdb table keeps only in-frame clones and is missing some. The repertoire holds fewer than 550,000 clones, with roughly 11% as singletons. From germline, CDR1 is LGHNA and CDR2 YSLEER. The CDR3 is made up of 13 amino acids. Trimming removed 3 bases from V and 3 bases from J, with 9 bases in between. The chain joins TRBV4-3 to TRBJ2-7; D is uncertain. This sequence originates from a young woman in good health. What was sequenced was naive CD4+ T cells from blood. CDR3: CASSQTLFYEQYF. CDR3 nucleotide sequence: TGCGCCAGCAGCCAGACATTGTTCTACGAGCAGTACTTC.